The TCR beta chain described here comes from a study of T cells in women clearing cervical HPV infection. The CDR3 extends over 15 amino acids. The germline V gene has CDR1 LNHDA and CDR2 SQIVND (reference sequence). V dropped 7 bases and J dropped 5 bases, with 17 bases sitting between them. A remark on this clone: The missing CDR3 end, 3 residues past where the read stops, is filled in from the germline J gene.

The protocol was immunoSEQ multiplex PCR, while the TCRdb copy is restricted to in-frame clones and leaves out a portion. This table holds about 46,000 clones. The chain couples TRBV19 to TRBJ2-2; TRBD1 might be the D (5 bases). The sequenced material came from blood buffy coat. This receptor was identified in a woman between 18 and 70 years old with a cervical HPV16 infection that either progressed to CIN3+ or cleared (not recorded which). CDR3 sequence reads: CASTWGTVMTGELFF. The sequenced part of the CDR3 DNA is TGTGCCAGTACGTGGGGCACGGTAATGACCGGGGAG. The full variable domain, its missing parts supplied by reference TRBV19 and TRBJ2-2, is DGGITQSPKYLFRKEGQNVTLSCEQNLNHDAMYWYRQDPGQGLRLIYYSQIVNDFQKGDIAEGYSVSREKKESFPLTVTSAQKNPTAFYLCASTWGTVMTGELFFGEGSRLTVL.